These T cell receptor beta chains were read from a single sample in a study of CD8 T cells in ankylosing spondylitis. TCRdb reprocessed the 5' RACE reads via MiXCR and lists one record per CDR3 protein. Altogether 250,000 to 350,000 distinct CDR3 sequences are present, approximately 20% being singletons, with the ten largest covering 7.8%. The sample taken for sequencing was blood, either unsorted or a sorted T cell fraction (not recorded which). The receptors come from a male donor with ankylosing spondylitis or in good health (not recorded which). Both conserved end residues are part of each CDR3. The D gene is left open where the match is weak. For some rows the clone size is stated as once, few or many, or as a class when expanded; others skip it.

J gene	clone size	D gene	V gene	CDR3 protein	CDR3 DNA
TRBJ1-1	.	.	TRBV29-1	CSVYGGAGEAFF	TGCAGCGTTTATGGGGGGGCCGGTGAAGCTTTCTTT
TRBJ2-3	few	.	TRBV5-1	CASSLQGEGTQYF	TGCGCCAGCAGCTTGCAGGGGGAGGGAACGCAGTATTTT
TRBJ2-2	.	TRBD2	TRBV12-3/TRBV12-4	CASTLLLAGPTGELFF	TGTGCCAGCACCCTCCTTCTAGCGGGACCAACCGGGGAGCTGTTTTTT
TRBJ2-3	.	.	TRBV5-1	CASSLVSGTTDTQYF	TGCGCCAGCAGCTTGGTTAGCGGTACCACAGATACGCAGTATTTT
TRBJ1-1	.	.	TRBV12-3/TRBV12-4	CASSIGVEAFF	TGTGCCAGCAGCATTGGAGTGGAAGCTTTCTTT
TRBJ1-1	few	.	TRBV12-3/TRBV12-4	CASRPSNTEAFF	TGTGCCAGCAGGCCATCGAACACTGAAGCTTTCTTT
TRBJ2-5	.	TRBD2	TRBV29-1	CSVEGLAGDETQYF	TGCAGCGTTGAAGGTCTAGCGGGGGACGAGACCCAGTACTTC
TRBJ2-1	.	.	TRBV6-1	CASKGRQNSNEQFF	TGTGCCAGCAAGGGGAGACAGAACTCTAATGAGCAGTTCTTC
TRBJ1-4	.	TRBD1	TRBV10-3	CAIRDREKLFF	TGTGCCATCAGGGACAGGGAAAAACTGTTTTTT
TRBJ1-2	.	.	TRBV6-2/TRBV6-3	CASSQDGYGYTF	TGTGCCAGCAGTCAGGACGGCTATGGCTACACCTTC
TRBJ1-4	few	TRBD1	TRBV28	CASSQAGQGSKEKLFF	TGTGCCAGCAGTCAAGCGGGACAGGGGTCAAAGGAAAAACTGTTTTTT
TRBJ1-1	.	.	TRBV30	CAWNPGGALNTEAFF	TGTGCCTGGAACCCGGGTGGGGCGCTGAACACTGAAGCTTTCTTT
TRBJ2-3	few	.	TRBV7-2	CASSSSGTSTDTQYF	TGTGCCAGCAGCTCGTCCGGGACCTCCACAGATACGCAGTATTTT
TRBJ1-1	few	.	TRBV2	CASRVEVWGNTEAFF	TGTGCCAGCAGAGTCGAGGTTTGGGGGAACACTGAAGCTTTCTTT
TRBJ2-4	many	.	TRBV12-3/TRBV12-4	CASSFFSGAENIQYF	TGTGCCAGCAGTTTCTTTAGCGGTGCGGAAAACATTCAGTACTTC
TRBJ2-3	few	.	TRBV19	CASSIGSGTSTDTQYF	TGTGCCAGTAGTATAGGAAGCGGAACTAGCACAGATACGCAGTATTTT
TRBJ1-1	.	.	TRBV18	CASSIPRATEAFF	TGTGCCAGCTCGATCCCACGGGCCACTGAAGCTTTCTTT
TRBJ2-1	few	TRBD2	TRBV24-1	CATSASVASGKSFYNEQFF	TGTGCCACCAGTGCCTCCGTGGCGAGCGGGAAAAGTTTCTACAATGAGCAGTTCTTC
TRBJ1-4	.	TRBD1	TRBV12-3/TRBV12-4	CASRENRGANEKLFF	TGTGCCAGCAGAGAAAACAGGGGTGCTAATGAAAAACTGTTTTTT
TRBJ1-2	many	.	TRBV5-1	CASSLDTDYGYTF	TGCGCCAGCAGCTTGGACACAGACTATGGCTACACCTTC
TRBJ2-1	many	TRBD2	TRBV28	CASRNPLAANEQFF	TGTGCCAGCAGAAATCCGCTAGCGGCCAATGAGCAGTTCTTC
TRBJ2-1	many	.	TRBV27	CASSLTANEQFF	TGTGCCAGCAGTTTAACAGCGAATGAGCAGTTCTTC
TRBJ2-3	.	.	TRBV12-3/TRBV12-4	CASIRFGGSTDTQYF	TGTGCCAGCATCAGGTTCGGCGGGAGCACAGATACGCAGTATTTT
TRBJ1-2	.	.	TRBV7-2	CASSVRVPDYGYTF	TGTGCCAGCAGCGTACGAGTCCCGGACTATGGCTACACCTTC
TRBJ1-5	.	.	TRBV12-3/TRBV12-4	CASSFASNQPQHF	TGTGCCAGCAGTTTTGCGAGCAATCAGCCCCAGCATTTT
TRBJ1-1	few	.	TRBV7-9	CASSFRQGDTEAFF	TGTGCCAGCAGCTTCAGGCAGGGCGACACTGAAGCTTTCTTT
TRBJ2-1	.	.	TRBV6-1	CASSDRDHAREQFF	TGTGCCAGCAGTGACCGGGACCATGCCCGGGAGCAGTTCTTC
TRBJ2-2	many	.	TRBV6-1	CASSPRGVGNTGELFF	TGTGCCAGCAGCCCGAGGGGTGTGGGGAACACCGGGGAGCTGTTTTTT
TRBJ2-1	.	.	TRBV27	CASSPRLTYNEQFF	TGTGCCAGCAGTCCCCGCCTGACCTACAATGAGCAGTTCTTC
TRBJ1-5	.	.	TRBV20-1	CSTRVGGNQPQHF	TGCAGTACTAGAGTCGGTGGGAATCAGCCCCAGCATTTT
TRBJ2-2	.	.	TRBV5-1	CASSLSTGDTGELFF	TGCGCCAGCAGCTTATCTACAGGAGACACCGGGGAGCTGTTTTTT
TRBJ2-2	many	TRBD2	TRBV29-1	CSASKTSGPNTGELFF	TGCAGTGCATCTAAGACTAGCGGACCGAACACCGGGGAGCTGTTTTTT
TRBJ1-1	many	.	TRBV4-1	CASSQDPGGNTEAFF	TGCGCCAGCAGCCAAGACCCTGGGGGGAACACTGAAGCTTTCTTT
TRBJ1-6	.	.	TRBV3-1	CASSVSGSHSPLHF	TGTGCCAGCAGCGTCTCAGGCTCGCATTCACCCCTCCACTTT
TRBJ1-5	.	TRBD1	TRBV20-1	CSAGQANQPQHF	TGCAGTGCTGGACAGGCAAATCAGCCCCAGCATTTT
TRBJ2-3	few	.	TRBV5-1	CASSFVPERADTQYF	TGCGCCAGCAGCTTCGTTCCCGAGCGGGCAGATACGCAGTATTTT
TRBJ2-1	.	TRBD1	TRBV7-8	CASSPRRAGGFGYNEQFF	TGTGCCAGCAGCCCCCGTCGGGCAGGGGGATTCGGCTACAATGAGCAGTTCTTC
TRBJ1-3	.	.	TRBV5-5	CVSSPFGMSGSGNTIYF	TGTGTCAGCAGCCCCTTCGGTATGTCGGGGAGTGGAAACACCATATATTTT
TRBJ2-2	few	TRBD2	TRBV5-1	CASSLGIGLGLTGELFF	TGCGCCAGCAGCTTGGGGATTGGACTAGGGCTGACCGGGGAGCTGTTTTTT
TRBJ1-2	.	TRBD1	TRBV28	CASSPDRGRGGYTF	TGTGCCAGCAGTCCGGACAGGGGGCGAGGTGGCTACACCTTC
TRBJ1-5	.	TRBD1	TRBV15	CATSRGDRNQPRHF	TGTGCCACCAGCAGAGGGGACAGAAATCAGCCCCGGCATTTT
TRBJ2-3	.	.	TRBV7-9	CASSSGGGLGDTQYF	TGTGCCAGCAGCTCAGGCGGAGGACTGGGAGATACGCAGTATTTT
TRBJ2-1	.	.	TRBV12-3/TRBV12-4	CASSLGQGGVNEQFF	TGTGCCAGCAGTTTAGGCCAGGGTGGAGTCAATGAGCAGTTCTTC
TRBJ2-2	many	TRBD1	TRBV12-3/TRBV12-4	CASRESGQGDTGELFF	TGTGCCAGCAGGGAGTCGGGACAGGGGGACACCGGGGAGCTGTTTTTT
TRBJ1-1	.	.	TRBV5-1	CASSLAPRTNTEAFF	TGCGCCAGCAGCTTGGCTCCCCGGACGAACACTGAAGCTTTCTTT
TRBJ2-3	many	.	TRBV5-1	CASSAKLGAGTDTQYF	TGCGCCAGCAGCGCAAAACTCGGGGCTGGCACAGATACGCAGTATTTT
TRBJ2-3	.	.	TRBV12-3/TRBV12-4	CASSLSRGYTDTQYF	TGTGCCAGCAGTTTATCCCGGGGGTACACAGATACGCAGTATTTT
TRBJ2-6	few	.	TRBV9	CASSPRGANVLTF	TGTGCCAGCAGCCCCCGTGGGGCCAACGTCCTGACTTTC
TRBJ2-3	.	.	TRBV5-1	CASSWSGDTQYF	TGCGCCAGCAGCTGGTCCGGAGATACGCAGTATTTT
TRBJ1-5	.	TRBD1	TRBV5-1	CASSPGTGTDNQPQHF	TGCGCCAGCAGCCCCGGGACAGGGACTGACAATCAGCCCCAGCATTTT
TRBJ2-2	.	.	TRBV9	CASSVGRGFSNTGELFF	TGTGCCAGCAGCGTAGGTCGGGGATTCTCGAACACCGGGGAGCTGTTTTTT
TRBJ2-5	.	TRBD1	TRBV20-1	CSASPQGVRTQYF	TGCAGTGCTAGTCCGCAGGGGGTCCGGACCCAGTACTTC
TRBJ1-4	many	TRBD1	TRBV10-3	CAIKKTGTNEKLFF	TGTGCCATCAAGAAGACAGGGACTAATGAAAAACTGTTTTTT